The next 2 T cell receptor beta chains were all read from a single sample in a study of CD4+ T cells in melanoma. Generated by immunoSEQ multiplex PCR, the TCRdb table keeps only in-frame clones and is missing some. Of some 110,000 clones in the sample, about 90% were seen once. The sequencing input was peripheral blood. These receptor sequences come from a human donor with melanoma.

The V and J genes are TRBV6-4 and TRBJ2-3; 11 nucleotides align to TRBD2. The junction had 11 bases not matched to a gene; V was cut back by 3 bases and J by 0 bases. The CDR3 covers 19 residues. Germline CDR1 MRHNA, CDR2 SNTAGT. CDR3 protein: CASSDRGTSGTFSTDTQYF. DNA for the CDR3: TGTGCCAGCAGTGATCGTGGGACTAGCGGAACCTTTAGCACAGATACGCAGTATTTT.

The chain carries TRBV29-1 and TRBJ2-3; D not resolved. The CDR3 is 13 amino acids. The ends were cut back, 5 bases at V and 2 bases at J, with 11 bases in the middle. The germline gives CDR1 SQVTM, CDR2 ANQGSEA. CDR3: CSVNTFYTDTQYF. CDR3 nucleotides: TGCAGCGTTAACACGTTCTACACAGATACGCAGTATTTT.